This TCR beta chain was observed in a study of blood T cell repertoires in COVID-19. Study as a whole: Whether acute or convalescent, the COVID-19 samples came from the United States, Italy and Spain. Nucleic acid was either cDNA or gDNA, and it came from T cells, B-cell-depleted T cells, or PBMCs.

This clone has just one count. Sequenced by immunoSEQ multiplex PCR; TCRdb stores in-frame clones only, minus some. The table has about 220,000 clones, approximately 80% seen once. The sequenced sample consisted of peripheral blood. This clonotype originated in a human donor in a cohort sampled during active COVID-19.

CDR3 region: CASSVVSRGREIGELFF. The CDR3 region has the DNA TGTGCCAGCAGCGTAGTTTCCAGGGGCAGGGAGATCGGGGAGCTGTTTTTT. V and J are TRBV9 and TRBJ2-2, with D possibly TRBD1 on 6 matching bases. Germline V gene sequence: CDR1 SGDLS, CDR2 YYNGEE. V shed 0 bases and J shed 7 bases, with 19 bases lying between them. This CDR3 comprises 17 residues. Based on the CDR3 plus reference TRBV9 and TRBJ2-2, the full variable domain is DSGVTQTPKHLITATGQRVTLRCSPRSGDLSVYWYQQSLDQGLQFLIQYYNGEERAKGNILERFSAQQFPDLHSELNLSSLELGDSALYFCASSVVSRGREIGELFFGEGSRLTVL.